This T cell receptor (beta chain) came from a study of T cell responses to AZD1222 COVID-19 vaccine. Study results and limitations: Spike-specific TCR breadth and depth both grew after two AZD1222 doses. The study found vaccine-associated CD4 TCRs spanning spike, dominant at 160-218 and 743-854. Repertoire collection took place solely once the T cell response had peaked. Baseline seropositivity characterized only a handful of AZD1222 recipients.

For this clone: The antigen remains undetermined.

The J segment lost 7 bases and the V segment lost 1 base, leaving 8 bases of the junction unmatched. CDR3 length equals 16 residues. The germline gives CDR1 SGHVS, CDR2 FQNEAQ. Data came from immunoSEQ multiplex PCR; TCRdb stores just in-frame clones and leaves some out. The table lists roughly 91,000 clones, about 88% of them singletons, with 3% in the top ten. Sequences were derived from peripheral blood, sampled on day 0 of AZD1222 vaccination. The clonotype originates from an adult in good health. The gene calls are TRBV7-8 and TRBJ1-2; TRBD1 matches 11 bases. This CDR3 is CASSLGGTGGRGGYTF. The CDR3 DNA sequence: TGTGCCAGCAGCTTAGGGGGGACAGGGGGAAGAGGTGGCTACACCTTC.